This TCR beta chain was recorded in a study of blood T cells in healthy people across ages. With regard to this clonotype: Antigen unknown.

CDR1 and CDR2 (germline): KGHDR, SFDVKD. J lost 3 bases, V lost 1 base, and 3 bases had no gene match. This CDR3 has 15 amino acids. Broader study findings: As age increased, TCR beta diversity per million T cells fell in a roughly linear fashion.

A sample-barcoded 5' primer and a J-beta primer mix were used in a second PCR of roughly 7 to 11 cycles. TCRdb reprocessed the 5' RACE reads via MiXCR and lists one record per CDR3 protein. The data show about 1.8 million distinct CDR3 sequences, just under 50% seen once. Sample: blood. This chain links TRBV24-1 with TRBJ2-5; 8 bases line up with TRBD1. This clonotype originated in a woman between 40 and 55 years old in good health. Here the CDR3 reads CATSDLRTGKETQYF. The CDR3 coding sequence is TGTGCCACCAGTGATTTACGGACAGGGAAAGAGACCCAGTACTTC.